This passage covers 13 T cell receptor beta chains from one sample sequenced in a study of blood T cell repertoires in COVID-19. Method: immunoSEQ multiplex PCR; TCRdb's copy keeps in-frame clones and lacks some. In the table there are about 120,000 clones, roughly 80% of which are singletons. Sequenced material: peripheral blood. Receptor source: a man aged 60-69 years with acute or convalescent COVID-19.

V and J are TRBV5-1 and TRBJ2-5; 7 bases match TRBD2. Germline-derived CDR1 and CDR2 are SGHRS and YFSETQ. The CDR3 totals 14 residues. J lost 5 bases, V lost 0 bases, and 4 bases had no gene match. This CDR3 reads CASSLEAGRETQYF. CDR3 in DNA: TGCGCCAGCAGCTTGGAAGCGGGGAGGGAGACCCAGTACTTC.

The chain joins TRBV4-2 to TRBJ1-1; D gene ambiguous. The CDR3 has 16 amino acids. From germline, CDR1 is LGHNA and CDR2 YNFKEQ. V was trimmed by 2 bases and J by 0 bases, leaving 13 bases between them. For the CDR3, the DNA is TGTGCCAGCAGCCAACCCGGGATAGGAATGAACACTGAAGCTTTCTTT. Translating gives CASSQPGIGMNTEAFF.

The chain joins TRBV24-1 to TRBJ1-2, with 10 bases aligning to TRBD1. V shed 1 base and J 7 bases; nucleotides not matched to a gene: 5. Germline V gives CDR1 KGHDR, CDR2 SFDVKD. This CDR3 is 15 amino acids long. The CDR3 spells CATSDFLRTGGGYTF. The CDR3 bases are TGTGCCACCAGTGATTTCCTGAGGACAGGGGGTGGCTACACCTTC.

The chain carries TRBV24-1 and TRBJ2-1; D remains ambiguous. CDR1 and CDR2 from the germline V gene are KGHDR and SFDVKD. With 1 base removed from V and 0 bases from J, the gap between germline ends came to 9 bases. The CDR3 has 16 amino acids. CDR3 loop: CATSDFRESSYNEQFF. CDR3 nucleotides: TGTGCCACCAGTGATTTCCGAGAGAGCTCCTACAATGAGCAGTTCTTC.

This chain joins TRBV4-2 and TRBJ1-2; D remains ambiguous. The CDR3 has 14 amino acids. Per germline, CDR1 LGHNA and CDR2 YNFKEQ. Trimming stripped 7 bases from V and 2 bases from J, with 14 bases between. In nucleotides, the CDR3 is TGTGCCAGCACCCCGGAGGTCAGGAACTATGGCTACACCTTC. This gives the protein CASTPEVRNYGYTF.

This chain links TRBV6-5 with TRBJ2-7; D gene ambiguous. Germline V CDR1 and CDR2: MNHEY, SVGAGI. The CDR3 has 11 residues. The V and J ends lost 6 bases and 7 bases respectively, with 10 bases between them. The CDR3 is CASSRSGEQYF. The CDR3 DNA is TGTGCCAGCAGCCGCTCCGGGGAGCAGTACTTC.

This clone has a handful of counts. This chain joins TRBV3-1 (or the pseudogene TRBV3-2) and TRBJ2-7; TRBD1 agrees at 11 bases. V lost 5 bases to trimming and J lost 4 bases; unmatched junction nucleotides: 13. This CDR3 spans 17 amino acids. Looked up from germline, CDR1 is LGHDT and CDR2 is YNNKEL (reference sequence). The CDR3 protein is CASSTYKKGQGAYEQYF. As DNA, the CDR3 is TGTGCCAGCAGCACCTACAAGAAAGGACAGGGGGCGTACGAGCAGTACTTC.

The J gene is TRBJ2-7, the V gene TRBV7-9; TRBD2 matches at 11 bases. Trimming removed 3 bases from V and 1 base from J; junction bases left unmatched: 8. Germline V gives CDR1 SEHNR, CDR2 FQNEAQ (reference sequence). The CDR3 runs 17 residues. The CDR3 region is CASSLGSGGAGSYEQYF. CDR3 DNA: TGTGCCAGCAGCTTGGGTAGCGGGGGGGCCGGGTCCTACGAGCAGTACTTC.

The rearrangement links TRBV5-8 to TRBJ1-2; no reliable D call. The CDR3 sequence is 13 residues long. The germline CDR1 and CDR2 sequences are SGHTS and YDEGEE. Trimming stripped 1 base from V and 2 bases from J, with 6 bases between. DNA for the CDR3: TGTGCCAGCAGCTTGCGGCGGAACTATGGCTACACCTTC. This sequence encodes CASSLRRNYGYTF.

The rearrangement links TRBV30 to TRBJ1-2; TRBD1 aligns across 7 bases. The CDR3 runs 14 residues. V trimming: 3 bases; J trimming: 8 bases; junction bases outside the gene matches: 12. Per the germline V gene, CDR1 is GTSNPN and CDR2 is SVGIG (reference sequence). The CDR3 spells CAWRETGLSGGYTF. CDR3 DNA sequence: TGTGCCTGGAGGGAGACAGGGTTATCGGGAGGCTACACCTTC.

CDR3 in amino acids: CASLNTGELFF. CDR3 DNA: TGTGCCAGTCTGAACACCGGGGAGCTGTTTTTT. The V call is TRBV19, the J call TRBJ2-2, with D hard to call. Per germline, CDR1 LNHDA and CDR2 SQIVND (reference sequence). V was cut by 8 bases and J by 1 base, with 2 bases left in between. CDR3 size: 11 residues. Complete variable domain (other parts from reference TRBV19 and TRBJ2-2): DGGITQSPKYLFRKEGQNVTLSCEQNLNHDAMYWYRQDPGQGLRLIYYSQIVNDFQKGDIAEGYSVSREKKESFPLTVTSAQKNPTAFYLCASLNTGELFFGEGSRLTVL.

The rearrangement uses TRBV5-4 and TRBJ2-3; no definite D call. The germline V and J ends were trimmed by 0 bases and 4 bases, with 9 bases remaining between them. The CDR3 sequence is 14 residues long. Germline CDR1 and CDR2: SGHNT and YYREEE (reference sequence). CDR3 nucleotide sequence: TGTGCCAGCAGCTTGGTTCTTTTTCCAGATACGCAGTATTTT. Its translation is CASSLVLFPDTQYF.

This clone was found a few times. V usage is TRBV5-1 and J usage is TRBJ2-7, with no clear D. The CDR3 covers 14 residues. V was shortened by 1 base and J by 1 base, with 9 bases between the two germline ends. Looked up from germline, CDR1 is SGHRS and CDR2 is YFSETQ. CDR3: CASSLSSMSYEQYF. CDR3 DNA: TGCGCCAGCAGCTTGTCATCCATGTCCTACGAGCAGTACTTC.